This T cell receptor (beta chain) appears in the sequencing data of a study of T-cell reconstitution after alpha-beta-depleted transplantation in children. General observations from the study: Roughly two months post-transplant, alpha-beta T cells reportedly originated from several hundred graft clones that had expanded. Among T cells one year after transplant, newly produced cells accounted for most counts and diversity.

A note on this clonotype: Its antigen is not identified.

The germline V gene encodes CDR1 LGHNA and CDR2 YSLEER. This CDR3 comprises 15 residues. The trim removed 1 base at V and 3 bases at J, leaving 4 bases unmatched. Unique molecular identifiers were incorporated into the prepared TCRbeta library. TCRdb analysed the PCR reads with MiXCR anew, one entry per CDR3 protein. Found here are 800,000 to 1,000,000 distinct CDR3 sequences, around 30% of them singletons; the top ten hold roughly 31%. This chain links TRBV4-3 with TRBJ2-7; 9 bases are a match to TRBD1. Sequences were derived from PBMCs, mostly from graft donor cells, sampled 360 days after TCRalphabeta/CD19-depleted stem cell transplant. The sequence was obtained from a boy younger than two who had a stem cell transplant for SCID, so the T cells may come from the graft donor. In nucleotides, the CDR3 is TGCGCCAGCAGCCAAGTCGGGACAGGGATCTACGAGCAGTACTTC. Its translation: CASSQVGTGIYEQYF.